These 5 T cell receptor beta chains were sequenced from one sample in a study of blood T cell repertoires in COVID-19. Assay used: immunoSEQ multiplex PCR; TCRdb lists only in-frame clones, some missing. The repertoire includes 75,000 to 80,000 clones, roughly nine tenths of them detected once, and 9.1% sits in the top ten. The sequencing input was peripheral blood. These receptors came from a human donor in a cohort sampled during active COVID-19.

This sequence joins TRBV3-1 (or the pseudogene TRBV3-2) and TRBJ1-2, with D perhaps TRBD1 (5 bases). Looked up from germline, CDR1 is LGHDT and CDR2 is YNNKEL (reference sequence). This CDR3 comprises 13 residues. V was clipped by 4 bases and J by 7 bases, with 13 bases between them. This CDR3 is CASSRPRAAGYTF. The CDR3 coding sequence is TGTGCCAGCAGCCGACCCAGGGCGGCTGGCTACACCTTC.

The chain couples TRBV30 to TRBJ2-7, with a weak D call TRBD1 (6 bases). The ends were cut back, 5 bases at V and 3 bases at J, with 20 bases in the middle. Germline assignment: CDR1 GTSNPN and CDR2 SVGIG (reference sequence). This CDR3 comprises 15 residues. DNA of the CDR3: TGTGCCTGGCGCAGAGGCCGGGACATAGTCTACGAGCAGTACTTC. It yields the protein CAWRRGRDIVYEQYF. Full variable domain (outside the CDR3, taken from reference TRBV30 and TRBJ2-7): SQTIHQWPATLVQPVGSPLSLECTVEGTSNPNLYWYRQAAGRGLQLLFYSVGIGQISSEVPQNLSASRPQDRQFILSSKKLLLSDSGFYLCAWRRGRDIVYEQYFGPGTRLTVT.

The chain recombines TRBV3-1 (or the pseudogene TRBV3-2) with TRBJ2-1; 12 bases line up with TRBD2. The V and J ends lost 0 bases and 10 bases, in that order; junction bases with no gene match: 19. The CDR3 covers 20 residues. Germline loops: CDR1 LGHDT, CDR2 YNNKEL (reference sequence). The chain's CDR3 is CASSQDMRLAGEGELWEQFF. CDR3 bases: TGTGCCAGCAGCCAAGATATGAGACTAGCGGGAGAAGGGGAACTTTGGGAGCAGTTCTTC.

This chain connects TRBV7-2 to TRBJ1-3; 8 nucleotides line up with TRBD1. The CDR3 spans 16 residues. From germline, CDR1 is SGHTA and CDR2 FQGNSA. Trimming removed 0 bases from V and 4 bases from J; junction bases left unmatched: 5. The CDR3 DNA is TGTGCCAGCAGCTTAGCCGACAGGGGTGACGGAAACACCATATATTTT. This encodes CASSLADRGDGNTIYF.

This chain uses TRBV30 with TRBJ1-5; TRBD1 matches at 10 bases. In germline, CDR1 is GTSNPN, CDR2 SVGIG (reference sequence). V lost 2 bases and J lost 5; bases outside the gene matches: 12. The CDR3 runs 17 residues. CDR3 in DNA: TGTGCCTGGAGTCCCCGGAGACAGGGGGCGGGTGATCAGCCCCAGCATTTT. Protein: CAWSPRRQGAGDQPQHF.